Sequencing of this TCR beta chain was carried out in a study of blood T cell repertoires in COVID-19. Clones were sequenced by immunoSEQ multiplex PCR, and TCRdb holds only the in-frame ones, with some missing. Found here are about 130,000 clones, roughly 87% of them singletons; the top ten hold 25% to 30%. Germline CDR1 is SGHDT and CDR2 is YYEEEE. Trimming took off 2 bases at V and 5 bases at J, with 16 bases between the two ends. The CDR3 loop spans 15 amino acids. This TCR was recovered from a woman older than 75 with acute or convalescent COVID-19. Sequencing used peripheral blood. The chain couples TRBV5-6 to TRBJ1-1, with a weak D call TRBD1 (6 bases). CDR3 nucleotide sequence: TGTGCCAGCAGCTTCGAACAGGGAGTTGGGACTGAAGCTTTCTTT. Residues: CASSFEQGVGTEAFF.